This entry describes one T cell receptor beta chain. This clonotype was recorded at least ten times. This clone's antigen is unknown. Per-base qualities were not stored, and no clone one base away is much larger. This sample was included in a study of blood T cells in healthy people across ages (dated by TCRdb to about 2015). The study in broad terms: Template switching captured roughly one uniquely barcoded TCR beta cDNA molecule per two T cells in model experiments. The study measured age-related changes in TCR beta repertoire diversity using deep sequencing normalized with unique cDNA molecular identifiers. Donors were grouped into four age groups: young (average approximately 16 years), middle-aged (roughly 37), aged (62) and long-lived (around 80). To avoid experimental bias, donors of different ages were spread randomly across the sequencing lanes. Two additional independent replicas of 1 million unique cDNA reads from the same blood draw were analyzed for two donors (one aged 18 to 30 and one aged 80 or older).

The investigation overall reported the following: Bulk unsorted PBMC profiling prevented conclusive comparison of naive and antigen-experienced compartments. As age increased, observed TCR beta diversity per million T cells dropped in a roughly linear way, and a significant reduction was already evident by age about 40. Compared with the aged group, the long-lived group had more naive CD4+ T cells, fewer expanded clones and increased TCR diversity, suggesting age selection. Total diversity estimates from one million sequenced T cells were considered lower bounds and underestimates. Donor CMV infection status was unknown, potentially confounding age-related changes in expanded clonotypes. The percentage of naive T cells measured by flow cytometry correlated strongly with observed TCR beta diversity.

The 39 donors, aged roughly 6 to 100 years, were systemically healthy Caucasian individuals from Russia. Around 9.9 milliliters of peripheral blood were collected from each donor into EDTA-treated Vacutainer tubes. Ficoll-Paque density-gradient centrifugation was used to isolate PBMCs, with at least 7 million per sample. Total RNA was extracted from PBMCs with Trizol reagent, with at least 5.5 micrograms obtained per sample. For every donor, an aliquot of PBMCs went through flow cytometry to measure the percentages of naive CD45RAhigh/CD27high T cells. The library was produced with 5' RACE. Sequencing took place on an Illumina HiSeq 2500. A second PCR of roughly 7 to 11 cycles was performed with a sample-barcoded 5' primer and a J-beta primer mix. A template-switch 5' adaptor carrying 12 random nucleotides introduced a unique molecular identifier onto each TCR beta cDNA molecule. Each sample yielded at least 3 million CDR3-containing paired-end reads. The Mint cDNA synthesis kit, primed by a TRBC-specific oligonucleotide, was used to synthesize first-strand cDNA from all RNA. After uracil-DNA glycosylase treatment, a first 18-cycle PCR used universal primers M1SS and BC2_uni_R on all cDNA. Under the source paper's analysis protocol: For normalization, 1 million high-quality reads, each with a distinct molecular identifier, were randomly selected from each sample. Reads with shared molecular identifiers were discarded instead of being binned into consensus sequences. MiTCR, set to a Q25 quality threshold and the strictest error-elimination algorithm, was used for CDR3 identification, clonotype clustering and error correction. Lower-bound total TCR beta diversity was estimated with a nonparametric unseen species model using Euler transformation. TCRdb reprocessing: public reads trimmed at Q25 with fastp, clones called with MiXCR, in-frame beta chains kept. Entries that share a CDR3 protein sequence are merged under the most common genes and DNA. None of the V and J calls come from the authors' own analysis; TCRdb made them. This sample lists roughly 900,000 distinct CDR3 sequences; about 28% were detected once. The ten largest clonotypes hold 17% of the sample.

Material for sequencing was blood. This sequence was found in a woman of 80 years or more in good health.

The DNA reads as follows: TGTGCCACCAGCACGGAACAGGGGGCGCGTGGCTACACCTTC. This sequence encodes CATSTEQGARGYTF. The chain uses TRBV15 and TRBJ1-2, and TRBD1 aligns with 9 junction nucleotides. Trimming takes 4 bases off V and 7 bases off J; junction bases not matched to a gene: 7. The CDR3 numbers 14 residues from cysteine through phenylalanine. Just the 42-base CDR3 DNA is kept, in frame starting at base 1. The germline V gene (reference sequence) yields LNHNV for CDR1 and YYDKDF for CDR2.